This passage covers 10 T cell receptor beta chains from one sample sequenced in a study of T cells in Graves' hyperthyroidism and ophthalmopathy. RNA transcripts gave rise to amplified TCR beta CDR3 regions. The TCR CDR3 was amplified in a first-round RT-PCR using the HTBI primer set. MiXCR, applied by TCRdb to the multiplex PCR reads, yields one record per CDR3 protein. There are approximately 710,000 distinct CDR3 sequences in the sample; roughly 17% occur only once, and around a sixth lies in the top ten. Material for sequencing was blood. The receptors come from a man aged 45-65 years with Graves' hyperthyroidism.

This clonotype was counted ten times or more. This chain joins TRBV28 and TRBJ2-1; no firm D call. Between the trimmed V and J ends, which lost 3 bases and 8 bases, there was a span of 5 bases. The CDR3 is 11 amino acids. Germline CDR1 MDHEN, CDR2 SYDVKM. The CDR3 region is CASSLGYEQFF. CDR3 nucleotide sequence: TGTGCCAGCAGTTTGGGGTATGAGCAGTTCTTC.

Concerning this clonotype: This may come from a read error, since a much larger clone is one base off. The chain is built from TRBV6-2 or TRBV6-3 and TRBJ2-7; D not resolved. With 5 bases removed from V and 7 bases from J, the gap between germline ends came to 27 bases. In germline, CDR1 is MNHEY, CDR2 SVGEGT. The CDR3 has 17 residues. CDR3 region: CASSPTSGRELPWEQYF. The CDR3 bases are TGTGCCAGCAGTCCGACCTCGGGCAGAGAATTACCATGGGAGCAGTACTTC.

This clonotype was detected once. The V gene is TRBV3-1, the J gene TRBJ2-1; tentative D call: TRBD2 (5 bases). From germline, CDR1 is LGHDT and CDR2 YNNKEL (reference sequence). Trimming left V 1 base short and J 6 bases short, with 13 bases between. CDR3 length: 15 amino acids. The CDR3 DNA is TGTGCCAGCAGCCAAGTCGGGGATTGGGCCAATGAGCAGTTCTTC. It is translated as CASSQVGDWANEQFF.

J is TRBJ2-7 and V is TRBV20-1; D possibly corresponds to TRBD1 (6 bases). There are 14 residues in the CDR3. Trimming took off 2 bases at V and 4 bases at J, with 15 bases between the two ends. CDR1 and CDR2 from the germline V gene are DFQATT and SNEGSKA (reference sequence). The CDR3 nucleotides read TGCAGTGCTAGAAGGGGGTTGCGGATTTACGAGCAGTACTTC. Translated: CSARRGLRIYEQYF.

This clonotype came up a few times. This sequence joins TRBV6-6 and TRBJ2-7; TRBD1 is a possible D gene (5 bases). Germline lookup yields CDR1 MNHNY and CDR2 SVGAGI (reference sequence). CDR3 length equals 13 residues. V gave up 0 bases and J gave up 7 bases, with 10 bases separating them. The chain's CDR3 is CASSYSRQREQYF. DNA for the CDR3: TGTGCCAGCAGTTACTCACGACAGAGAGAGCAGTACTTC.

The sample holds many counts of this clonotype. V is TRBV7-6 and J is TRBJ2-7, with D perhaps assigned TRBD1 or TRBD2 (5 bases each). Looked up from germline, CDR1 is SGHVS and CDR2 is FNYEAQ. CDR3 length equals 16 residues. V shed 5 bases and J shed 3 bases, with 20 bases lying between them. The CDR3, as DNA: TGTGCCAGCAGCGAAACAACGGGACCCCTCTACTACGAGCAGTACTTC. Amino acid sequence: CASSETTGPLYYEQYF.

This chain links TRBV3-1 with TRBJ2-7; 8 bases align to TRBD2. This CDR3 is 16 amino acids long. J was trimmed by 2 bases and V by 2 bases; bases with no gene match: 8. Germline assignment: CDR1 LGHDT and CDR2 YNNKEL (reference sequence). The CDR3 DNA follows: TGTGCCAGCAGCCAAACTTCAGCGGGAGTAGCCTACGAGCAGTACTTC. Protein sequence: CASSQTSAGVAYEQYF.

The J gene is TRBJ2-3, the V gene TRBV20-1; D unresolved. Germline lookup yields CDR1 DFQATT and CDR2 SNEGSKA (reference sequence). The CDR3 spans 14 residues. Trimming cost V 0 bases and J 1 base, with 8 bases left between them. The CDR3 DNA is TGCAGTGCTAGAGATCAGCGCGGCACAGATACGCAGTATTTT. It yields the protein CSARDQRGTDTQYF.

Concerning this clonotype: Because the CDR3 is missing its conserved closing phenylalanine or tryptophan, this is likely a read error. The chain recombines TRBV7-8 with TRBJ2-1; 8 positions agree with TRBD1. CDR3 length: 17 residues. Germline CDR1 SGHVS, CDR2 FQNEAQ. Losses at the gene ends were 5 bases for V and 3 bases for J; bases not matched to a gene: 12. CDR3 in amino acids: CASSPPGQGRLYNEQFV. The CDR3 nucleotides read TGTGCCAGCAGCCCTCCCGGACAGGGTCGGCTCTACAATGAGCAGTTCGTC.

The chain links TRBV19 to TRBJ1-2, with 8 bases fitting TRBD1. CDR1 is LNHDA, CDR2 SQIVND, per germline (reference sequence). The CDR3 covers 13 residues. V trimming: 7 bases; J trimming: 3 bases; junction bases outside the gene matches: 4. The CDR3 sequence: CASTSQGDYGYTF. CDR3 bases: TGTGCCAGTACCTCACAGGGGGACTATGGCTACACCTTC.